The TCR beta chain under discussion was sequenced for a study of PD-1 blockade in classical Hodgkin lymphoma. Overall study findings and caveats: A reduction in baseline TCR diversity was reportedly seen in newly diagnosed patients relative to healthy donors.

V trimming: 7 bases; J trimming: 5 bases; junction bases outside the gene matches: 8. Germline V lookup: CDR1 SEHNR, CDR2 FQNEAQ (reference sequence). The CDR3 spans 15 residues. Clones were read by immunoSEQ multiplex PCR, and TCRdb kept only the in-frame ones, dropping some. The sample includes tens of thousands of clones, about 93% seen only once; the top ten take 8%. Concerning this clone itself: What it binds is unknown.

All patients experienced relapse after autologous stem cell transplantation, and brentuximab vedotin exposure was variable. The rearrangement links TRBV7-9 to TRBJ2-7, with 13 bases matching TRBD2. This sequence originates from a human donor with classical Hodgkin lymphoma. Sequenced here: peripheral blood mononuclear cells (PBMCs), sampled at baseline. The CDR3 region has the DNA TGTGCCAGCAAACCGCCGGGACTAGCGGGGCACGAGCAGTACTTC. As protein: CASKPPGLAGHEQYF.